This T cell receptor beta chain was documented in a study of blood T cell repertoires in COVID-19. Study-level background: Both acute and convalescent COVID-19 samples were obtained from the United States, Italy and Spain. Sample material is recorded as cDNA or gDNA derived from T cells, B-cell-depleted T cells, or PBMCs.

The CDR3 runs 15 residues. V lost 3 bases, J lost 3 bases, and 4 bases stayed unmatched. Germline assignment: CDR1 LGHDT and CDR2 YNNKEL (reference sequence). Under the authors' procedure: Reference gene primer amplification yielded estimated nucleated cell counts. Repertoires were generated with immunoSEQ multiplex PCR, while TCRdb's copy carries only in-frame clones and drops some. V, J and clone size were drawn from that table, and D and trimming were deduced from the DNA. The sample carries some 180,000 clones, approximately 89% recorded once. This TCR was sampled from an older woman with acute or convalescent COVID-19. Sequenced sample: peripheral blood. The V and J genes are TRBV3-1 (or the pseudogene TRBV3-2) and TRBJ2-1, with 8 bases that match TRBD2. CDR3 loop: CASSHSGSGYNEQFF. The CDR3 DNA sequence: TGTGCCAGCAGCCACAGCGGGAGTGGCTACAATGAGCAGTTCTTC.